Shown below are 25 T cell receptor beta chains from a single sample sequenced in a study of T-cell memory formation after mild COVID-19. TCRdb analysed the 5' RACE reads with MiXCR anew, one entry per CDR3 protein. In the table there are approximately 490,000 distinct CDR3 sequences, roughly 22% of which are singletons. The specimen was PBMCs or a T cell subset sorted from them (not recorded which). These receptors came from an adult woman who had mild COVID-19 (a few samples of this study predate the infection). Cell type and time point are not known.

This clonotype was counted between two and nine times. The CDR3 DNA is TGTGCCAGCAGCTTAGCGGGACAGGGAAACTACGAGCAGTACTTC. This translates into CASSLAGQGNYEQYF. This sequence joins TRBV7-9 and TRBJ2-7; 9 bases are a match to TRBD1. With V trimmed by 0 bases and J by 3 bases, 3 bases remained unmatched. Germline V gene lookup returns CDR1 SEHNR and CDR2 FQNEAQ (reference sequence). This CDR3 comprises 15 residues.

This clonotype was detected ten times or more. The rearrangement links TRBV12-3 or TRBV12-4 to TRBJ2-3; possible D gene TRBD1, 5 bases. The CDR3 length is 13 residues. V was shortened by 3 bases and J by 7 bases, with 11 bases between the two germline ends. CDR3 nucleotides: TGTGCCAGCAGTTTGCCAGGGTCAAATACGCAGTATTTT. Translated: CASSLPGSNTQYF.

The rearrangement links TRBV5-4 to TRBJ2-1, with D unclear. Trimming stripped 2 bases from V and 4 bases from J, with 13 bases between. Germline CDR1 and CDR2: SGHNT and YYREEE (reference sequence). This CDR3 is built from 15 residues. The DNA of the CDR3 is TGTGCCAGCAGCTTTCTCGGTTTAGAATACAATGAGCAGTTCTTC. This translates into CASSFLGLEYNEQFF.

This clonotype was counted only a few times. The chain has TRBV9 and TRBJ2-3, with 14 bases aligning to TRBD2. The J segment lost 5 bases and the V segment lost 0 bases, leaving 5 bases of the junction unmatched. Germline V gene sequence: CDR1 SGDLS, CDR2 YYNGEE. This CDR3 has 17 residues. The CDR3 sequence: CASSVETSGGARDTQYF. CDR3 nucleotides: TGTGCCAGCAGCGTAGAGACTAGCGGGGGGGCACGAGATACGCAGTATTTT.

The gene calls are TRBV12-3 or TRBV12-4 and TRBJ1-1; D unresolved. Trimming left V 7 bases short and J 1 base short, with 10 bases between. This CDR3 is built from 13 residues. The CDR3 nucleotides read TGTGCCAGCAAGTGGGTCCAGAACACTGAAGCTTTCTTT. It codes for CASKWVQNTEAFF.

Comment on this clonotype: This may come from a read error, since a much larger clone is one base off. The chain uses TRBV15 and TRBJ2-1, with D uncertain. V was clipped by 6 bases and J by 0 bases, with 3 bases between them. Looked up from germline, CDR1 is LNHNV and CDR2 is YYDKDF (reference sequence). The CDR3 totals 12 residues. For the CDR3, the DNA is TGTGCCACCAGTACCTCCTACAATGAGCAGTTCTTC. This encodes CATSTSYNEQFF.

Of note for this clonotype: At one end, the junction sequence differs from germline, possibly due to a read error. The chain carries TRBV2 and TRBJ1-4, with a tentative D call TRBD1 (5 bases). Germline V gene data show CDR1 as SNHLY and CDR2 as FYNNEI. This CDR3 is built from 13 residues. The CDR3 protein is CASSRKLEGRAAF. DNA for the CDR3: TGTGCCAGCAGCCGAAAGCTGGAGGGCAGGGCCGCTTTT.

Only a few counts were recorded for this clonotype. The J gene is TRBJ1-2, the V gene TRBV12-3 or TRBV12-4; 9 bases map to TRBD1. The length of the CDR3 is 13 residues. The V segment lost 4 bases and the J segment 5 bases; nucleotides outside the gene matches: 2. The CDR3 DNA reads TGTGCCAGCAGTTGGACAGGGGAATATGGCTACACCTTC. Translation gives CASSWTGEYGYTF.

This clonotype turned up a few times. The chain has TRBV24-1 and TRBJ2-7; TRBD1 matches at 8 bases. Germline V lookup: CDR1 KGHDR, CDR2 SFDVKD. V was clipped by 3 bases and J by 5 bases; unmatched bases: 8. The length of the CDR3 is 15 residues. In DNA form, the CDR3 reads TGTGCCACCAGTGATAAGACAGGGGATATGGACGAGCAGTACTTC. The encoded protein is CATSDKTGDMDEQYF.

This clonotype was counted many times. This sequence joins TRBV12-3 or TRBV12-4 and TRBJ1-1; D possibly corresponds to TRBD1 (5 bases). V was pared by 0 bases and J by 5 bases, with 10 bases between. The CDR3 has 14 amino acids. CDR3 bases: TGTGCCAGCAGTTTAGCGGGGGTTGGGACTGAAGCTTTCTTT. Translating gives CASSLAGVGTEAFF.

This clonotype was observed a handful of times. V gene TRBV3-1 combines with J gene TRBJ2-7, with 10 bases that match TRBD2. Germline CDR1 is LGHDT and CDR2 is YNNKEL (reference sequence). This CDR3 has 14 residues. Trimming took 6 bases from V and 3 from J; bases not matched to a gene: 5. CDR3 protein: CASRGGLADYEQYF. The CDR3 nucleotides read TGTGCCAGCAGGGGTGGACTAGCGGACTACGAGCAGTACTTC.

This clonotype turned up a few times. The V call is TRBV4-1, the J call TRBJ2-1; 7 positions agree with TRBD1. The V gene end was trimmed by 4 bases and the J gene end by 8 bases; junction bases not matched to a gene: 8. CDR1 is MGHRA and CDR2 is YSYEKL in the germline V gene. The CDR3 extends over 14 amino acids. This CDR3 is CASSPPGTEDEQFF. The CDR3 bases are TGCGCCAGCAGCCCCCCTGGGACAGAGGATGAGCAGTTCTTC.

The rearrangement joins TRBV7-3 to TRBJ2-5, with D possibly being TRBD1 or TRBD2 (6 bases each). The CDR3 has 15 residues. Trimming shortened V by 5 bases and J by 4 bases, and 17 bases separated the two germline ends. Germline V gene data show CDR1 as SGHTA and CDR2 as FQGTGA. The CDR3 DNA follows: TGTGCCAGCAGCCTCACAGGGTTGGGAGGAGAGACCCAGTACTTC. This sequence encodes CASSLTGLGGETQYF.

The sample holds a few counts of this clonotype. The gene calls are TRBV20-1 and TRBJ2-5, with D hard to call. Trimming left V 2 bases short and J 2 bases short, with 6 bases between. Germline CDR1 and CDR2: DFQATT and SNEGSKA (reference sequence). CDR3 length: 12 residues. DNA for the CDR3: TGCAGTGCTAGATCGCAACAAGAGACCCAGTACTTC. Its translation: CSARSQQETQYF.

This clonotype turned up a few times. The J gene is TRBJ2-5, the V gene TRBV12-5, with D possibly matching TRBD2 (5 bases). Germline CDR1 is LGHNT and CDR2 is FRNRAP. Trimming removed 3 bases from V and 2 bases from J, with 16 bases in between. This CDR3 comprises 16 residues. CDR3 nucleotides: TGTGCTAGTGGTTTAGGCGAGCTCCGGACTCAAGAGACCCAGTACTTC. As protein: CASGLGELRTQETQYF.

This sequence joins TRBV7-9 and TRBJ1-4, with D hard to call. Trimming took off 1 base at V and 8 bases at J, with 11 bases between the two ends. There are 14 residues in the CDR3. From germline, CDR1 is SEHNR and CDR2 FQNEAQ (reference sequence). The CDR3 nucleotides read TGTGCCAGCAGCTTAGACGGAAGACGAGAAAAACTGTTTTTT. Its protein is CASSLDGRREKLFF.

This clonotype was picked up many times. The genes are TRBV7-9 and TRBJ2-7, with TRBD2 as a possible D gene (6 bases). In germline, CDR1 is SEHNR, CDR2 FQNEAQ (reference sequence). The CDR3 covers 14 residues. Trimming stripped 6 bases from V and 5 bases from J, with 17 bases between. The CDR3 DNA is TGTGCCAGCAGGCCCGGCGGGACGGCCGACGAGCAGTACTTC. Its translation is CASRPGGTADEQYF.

This chain links TRBV5-4 with TRBJ2-1; 7 positions agree with TRBD2. V trimming: 10 bases; J trimming: 0 bases; junction bases outside the gene matches: 10. The length of the CDR3 is 15 residues. Germline lookup yields CDR1 SGHNT and CDR2 YYREEE (reference sequence). The CDR3 nucleotides are TGTGCCGCCCGGTGGGGGGGGAGCTCCTACAATGAGCAGTTCTTC. This codes for CAARWGGSSYNEQFF. The complete variable domain, with remaining parts taken from reference TRBV5-4 and TRBJ2-1, reads ETGVTQSPTHLIKTRGQQVTLRCSSQSGHNTVSWYQQALGQGPQFIFQYYREEENGRGNFPPRFSGLQFPNYSSELNVNALELDDSALYLCAARWGGSSYNEQFFGPGTRLTVL.

The chain recombines TRBV15 with TRBJ1-5; no reliable D call. The CDR3 sequence is 14 residues long. Germline values: CDR1 LNHNV, CDR2 YYDKDF (reference sequence). Deletions cut 7 bases from V and 1 base from J, with 11 bases between. CDR3 DNA: TGTGCCACCACCGACCTGCGGAGCAATCAGCCCCAGCATTTT. It codes for CATTDLRSNQPQHF. Combining the CDR3 with reference TRBV15 and TRBJ1-5 gives the whole variable domain DAMVIQNPRYQVTQFGKPVTLSCSQTLNHNVMYWYQQKSSQAPKLLFHYYDKDFNNEADTPDNFQSRRPNTSFCFLDIRSPGLGDTAMYLCATTDLRSNQPQHFGDGTRLSIL.

J is TRBJ2-1 and V is TRBV7-3; 14 bases match TRBD2. Trimming took 5 bases from V and 8 from J; bases not matched to a gene: 5. Germline V gene lookup returns CDR1 SGHTA and CDR2 FQGTGA. The CDR3 loop spans 15 amino acids. The CDR3, as DNA: TGTGCCAGCAGCCCGGGACTAGCGGGAGAATATGAGCAGTTCTTC. Its translation is CASSPGLAGEYEQFF.

This clonotype occurred a few times. V is TRBV20-1 and J is TRBJ2-3; possible D gene TRBD2, 6 bases. The germline V gene has CDR1 DFQATT and CDR2 SNEGSKA (reference sequence). The V and J ends lost 7 bases and 2 bases respectively, with 16 bases between them. There are 14 residues in the CDR3. CDR3: CSVRLREITDTQYF. The CDR3 DNA reads TGCAGTGTAAGACTACGGGAGATCACAGATACGCAGTATTTT.

In this sample, this clonotype turned up a few times. The chain uses TRBV29-1 and TRBJ2-7; 7 bases are shared with TRBD1. The CDR3 length is 12 residues. Losses at the gene ends were 6 bases for V and 5 bases for J; bases not matched to a gene: 7. Germline values: CDR1 SQVTM, CDR2 ANQGSEA. The CDR3 protein is CSVTGQFNEQYF. DNA for the CDR3: TGCAGCGTCACGGGACAGTTCAACGAGCAGTACTTC.

The CDR3: CASSLANTDTQYF. CDR3 DNA sequence: TGTGCCAGCTCGCTAGCGAACACAGATACGCAGTATTTT. V is TRBV9 and J is TRBJ2-3; a weak D match, TRBD2 (6 bases). This CDR3 has 13 amino acids. The germline V gene has CDR1 SGDLS and CDR2 YYNGEE. Trimming shortened V by 7 bases and J by 2 bases, and 11 bases separated the two germline ends.

V and J are TRBV5-1 and TRBJ1-1; D remains unclear. CDR1 and CDR2 from the germline V gene are SGHRS and YFSETQ. The ends were cut back, 0 bases at V and 2 bases at J, with 17 bases in the middle. This CDR3 spans 17 amino acids. CDR3 residues: CASSLAHPSGRNTEAFF. DNA for the CDR3: TGCGCCAGCAGCTTGGCCCATCCTTCGGGGAGAAACACTGAAGCTTTCTTT. The full variable domain, rest sourced from reference TRBV5-1 and TRBJ1-1, is KAGVTQTPRYLIKTRGQQVTLSCSPISGHRSVSWYQQTPGQGLQFLFEYFSETQRNKGNFPGRFSGRQFSNSRSEMNVSTLELGDSALYLCASSLAHPSGRNTEAFFGQGTRLTVV.

The chain recombines TRBV7-2 with TRBJ2-1, with TRBD1 matching 8 bases. J was trimmed by 6 bases and V by 4 bases; bases with no gene match: 11. This CDR3 comprises 16 residues. The germline V gene has CDR1 SGHTA and CDR2 FQGNSA. The CDR3 DNA follows: TGTGCCAGCAGCTCCGTCGACAGGGGAGTCCTCAATGAGCAGTTCTTC. Amino acid sequence: CASSSVDRGVLNEQFF.